Presented here are 6 T cell receptor beta chains from one specimen sequenced in a study of response to subunit inactivated influenza vaccine. In TCRdb, the RT-PCR reads were re-called with MiXCR into one record per CDR3 protein. The repertoire holds around 530,000 distinct CDR3 sequences, with 10% to 15% as singletons. The specimen was PBMCs from blood, collected on the day of vaccination. The source of these receptors is a middle-aged man who received an inactivated influenza vaccine.

This chain joins TRBV5-6 and TRBJ2-1, with 13 bases lining up with TRBD2. From germline, CDR1 is SGHDT and CDR2 YYEEEE. CDR3 length: 19 residues. V was pared by 4 bases and J by 4 bases, with 14 bases of the junction left unmatched. CDR3: CASSATATTSGRGYNEQFF. CDR3 nucleotide sequence: TGTGCCAGCAGCGCGACCGCGACTACTAGCGGGAGGGGTTACAATGAGCAGTTCTTC.

This clonotype was counted between two and nine times. This chain connects TRBV9 to TRBJ2-5; 8 nucleotides agree with TRBD2. After removal of 5 bases from V and 4 bases from J, the junction contained 7 bases not matched to a gene. Germline values: CDR1 SGDLS, CDR2 YYNGEE. The CDR3 contains 14 residues. CDR3 sequence: CASSAGTRGETQYF. The CDR3 DNA follows: TGTGCCAGCAGTGCCGGGACTAGAGGAGAGACCCAGTACTTC. The whole variable domain, remainder taken from reference TRBV9 and TRBJ2-5, is DSGVTQTPKHLITATGQRVTLRCSPRSGDLSVYWYQQSLDQGLQFLIQYYNGEERAKGNILERFSAQQFPDLHSELNLSSLELGDSALYFCASSAGTRGETQYFGPGTRLLVL.

The rearrangement links TRBV6-1 to TRBJ2-1; TRBD2 matches 12 bases. The germline V gene has CDR1 MNHNS and CDR2 SASEGT. There are 15 residues in the CDR3. With 5 bases clipped from V and 4 bases from J, the junction kept 3 bases outside the gene matches. This CDR3 reads CASSRLAGAYNEQFF. CDR3 in DNA: TGTGCCAGCAGTCGACTAGCGGGAGCGTACAATGAGCAGTTCTTC.

The CDR3 region has the DNA TGTGCCACCAGGGGGCCAGGGGGGTACGAGCAGTACTTC. This gives the protein CATRGPGGYEQYF. V is TRBV6-1 and J is TRBJ2-7, with 8 positions matching TRBD1. The length of the CDR3 is 13 residues. Per germline, CDR1 MNHNS and CDR2 SASEGT. Trimming removed 10 bases from V and 4 bases from J; junction bases left unmatched: 9.

This clonotype was counted only a few times. The chain uses TRBV29-1 and TRBJ2-1; 8 bases line up with TRBD1. Germline CDR1 and CDR2: SQVTM and ANQGSEA. The CDR3 totals 13 residues. V dropped 4 bases and J dropped 8; count of bases not matched to a gene: 7. CDR3 nucleotides: TGCAGCGTTGGGCAGGGGGCATGGCATGAGCAGTTCTTC. It specifies CSVGQGAWHEQFF.

This chain uses TRBV6-1 with TRBJ2-4; D unresolved. The CDR3 has 13 residues. Germline-derived CDR1 and CDR2 are MNHNS and SASEGT. V was clipped by 1 base and J by 7 bases, with 8 bases between them. The CDR3 nucleotides read TGTGCCAGCAGTGAAGGCCTAGGGAACATTCAGTACTTC. Its translation: CASSEGLGNIQYF.